The 7 T cell receptor beta chains in this list originate from one sample, sequenced in a study of cytomegalovirus exposure and HLA in healthy donors. PCR primers comprised 60 Vbeta and 13 Jbeta primers. The assay was immunoSEQ multiplex PCR, and TCRdb's table has in-frame clones only and misses some. The sample has roughly 150,000 clones, 75% to 90% seen once. Material: PBMCs. These receptors were taken from a female donor in good health and CMV-seronegative.

The rearrangement links TRBV6-1 to TRBJ2-7; maybe TRBD2 (6 bases). The CDR3 runs to 12 residues. Germline CDR1 is MNHNS and CDR2 is SASEGT. V shed 6 bases and J shed 5 bases, with 11 bases lying between them. CDR3 nucleotides: TGTGCCAGCAGGGAGGGCCTCCACGAGCAGTACTTC. As protein: CASREGLHEQYF.

The V gene is TRBV5-1, the J gene TRBJ2-3; TRBD1 agrees at 9 bases. The V gene end was trimmed by 0 bases and the J gene end by 6 bases; junction bases not matched to a gene: 2. This CDR3 comprises 14 residues. CDR1 is SGHRS and CDR2 is YFSETQ in the germline V gene. In nucleotides, the CDR3 is TGCGCCAGCAGCTTGGGACAGGGGGGGGATACGCAGTATTTT. Protein: CASSLGQGGDTQYF.

The rearrangement links TRBV5-4 to TRBJ2-7, with 7 bases that match TRBD2. CDR3 length: 13 residues. The trim removed 3 bases at V and 2 bases at J, leaving 2 bases unmatched. CDR1 SGHNT and CDR2 YYREEE come from the germline V gene (reference sequence). CDR3 region: CASSSGTTYEQYF. The CDR3 bases are TGTGCCAGCAGCTCCGGGACTACCTACGAGCAGTACTTC.

The genes are TRBV5-1 and TRBJ2-2; 8 bases match TRBD1. The germline V gene encodes CDR1 SGHRS and CDR2 YFSETQ. V dropped 0 bases and J dropped 6; count of bases not matched to a gene: 4. The CDR3 loop spans 15 amino acids. The CDR3 sequence: CASSLGLQGAGELFF. In DNA, the CDR3 is TGCGCCAGCAGCTTGGGTCTACAGGGGGCCGGGGAGCTGTTTTTT. The complete variable domain, with remaining parts taken from reference TRBV5-1 and TRBJ2-2, reads KAGVTQTPRYLIKTRGQQVTLSCSPISGHRSVSWYQQTPGQGLQFLFEYFSETQRNKGNFPGRFSGRQFSNSRSEMNVSTLELGDSALYLCASSLGLQGAGELFFGEGSRLTVL.

The CDR3 region is CASSSNTGGIGANVLTF. As DNA, the CDR3 is TGTGCCAGCAGTTCAAATACAGGGGGCATTGGGGCCAACGTCCTGACTTTC. The chain uses TRBV28 and TRBJ2-6; 9 bases fit TRBD1. CDR1 is MDHEN, CDR2 SYDVKM, per germline. V lost 4 bases and J lost 3; bases outside the gene matches: 7. CDR3 length equals 17 residues.

This clone was seen a single time. The chain carries TRBV6-1 and TRBJ1-6; TRBD1 agrees at 7 bases. Losses at the gene ends were 4 bases for V and 2 bases for J; bases not matched to a gene: 5. CDR3 length: 16 amino acids. CDR1 is MNHNS, CDR2 SASEGT, per germline. CDR3 nucleotides: TGTGCCAGCAGTGGCTACAGGGGCACCTATAATTCACCCCTCCACTTT. As protein: CASSGYRGTYNSPLHF.

In its sample, this clone was seen once. The V gene is TRBV5-1, the J gene TRBJ2-3; D perhaps matches TRBD1 (7 bases). V gave up 2 bases and J gave up 1 base, with 11 bases separating them. The CDR3 has 15 amino acids. The germline gives CDR1 SGHRS, CDR2 YFSETQ. The DNA for the CDR3 is TGCGCCAGCAGCTTCAGGGGGGAAGGCACAGATACGCAGTATTTT. Its translation: CASSFRGEGTDTQYF.